This T cell receptor beta chain emerged from a study of control samples from healthy donors and cancer patients. This CDR3 has 15 amino acids. V dropped 5 bases and J dropped 5; count of bases not matched to a gene: 10. Per germline, CDR1 SGHNT and CDR2 YENEEA. Sequencing used immunoSEQ multiplex PCR; TCRdb keeps in-frame clones, though not all of them. In the table there are about 100,000 clones, roughly 90% of which are singletons. This chain uses TRBV11-3 with TRBJ2-5; 8 bases are shared with TRBD1. Specimen: blood. The receptor was isolated from a woman aged 50 to 65 in good health. DNA for the CDR3: TGTGCCAGCAGCCGCAACAGGGGGGCCCGGGAGACCCAGTACTTC. Its protein product is CASSRNRGARETQYF.